The rows below give T cell receptor beta chains drawn from one sample of a study of shared clonotypes between healthy human individuals. Sequenced by immunoSEQ multiplex PCR; TCRdb stores in-frame clones only, minus some. The sample yields millions of clones, just over 90% seen once. The specimen sequenced was naive CD4+ T cells from PBMCs. These receptor sequences come from a man aged 18 to 30 in good health. Some clones in this sample may be carry-over from other donors' samples. The conserved cysteine and the conserved F or W are not part of the CDR3 here.

v_call cdr3_length cdr3_aa
TRBV28 11 ASRSGLLYGYT
TRBV9 11 ASSPGEPREQY
TRBV29-1 11 SVAGLPYNEQF
TRBV7-2 13 ASSLVRGNNYGYT
TRBV7-9 15 ASSLGVVAASSYEQY
TRBV7-2 14 ASREGSVTSGETQY
TRBV28 14 ASSLGDRYSNQPQH
TRBV12-5 10 ASGHGKDTQY
TRBV4-2 13 ASSGSVNSRGEQF
TRBV7-6 11 ASSLVSTGELF
TRBV19 13 ASSARDRGHNEQF
TRBV18 13 ASSPGQGNQETQY
TRBV30 13 AWTPRGGVNQPQH
TRBV4-2 15 ASSQDPASGPVKTQY
TRBV19 12 ASSSTGLREKLF
TRBV5-4 14 ASSLVARGIHNEQF
TRBV6-5 13 ASSSGGQANYGYT
TRBV5-1 13 ASRAEAGGQETQY
TRBV7-9 11 ASSLFPNTEAF
TRBV7-2 13 ASSPGGSGKDEQY
TRBV5-1 9 ASSGGDGYT
TRBV5-1 14 ASSLAGVSSGREQF
TRBV18 19 ASSPRDYPPLAGFNTGELF
TRBV29-1 10 SVALGAYEQY
TRBV4-1 14 ASKNGGAGGREKLF
TRBV19 12 ASSITQGSETQY
TRBV29-1 12 SVVQGASSYEQY
TRBV6-5 13 ASSQTSGRAGEQY
TRBV5-8 16 ASSSRGIWGAGNQPQH
TRBV28 16 ASSPVGSGGAGNQPQH
TRBV11-2 13 ASSLDRGGNTEAF
TRBV7-9 10 ASSLVNYGYT
TRBV28 13 ASSTSGTGNNEQF
TRBV7-9 14 ASSLLGDYTQGELF
TRBV28 10 ASTRGTYEQY
TRBV6-1 13 ASLKGGWSNQPQH
TRBV7-9 10 ASSSLGETQY
TRBV5-4 13 ASSRRVAGEETQY
TRBV5-1 11 ASSGGQRETQY
TRBV5-5 11 ASSLGGPDTQY
TRBV12-5 14 ASGLWETSPAGELF
TRBV29-1 14 SGHPSDRGTYNEQF
TRBV19 9 ASESQGIQY
TRBV2 11 ASSKDSGGGLF
TRBV18 11 ASSPKTKETQY
TRBV5-1 15 ASSLLQSSGSTDTQY
TRBV19 10 ASSPRPYFYT
TRBV27 14 ASSFSYRGAKNIQY
TRBV7-9 11 ASSPASGYEQY
TRBV18 13 ASSPPGTSGTKKY
TRBV29-1 11 SVGKGFVDGYT